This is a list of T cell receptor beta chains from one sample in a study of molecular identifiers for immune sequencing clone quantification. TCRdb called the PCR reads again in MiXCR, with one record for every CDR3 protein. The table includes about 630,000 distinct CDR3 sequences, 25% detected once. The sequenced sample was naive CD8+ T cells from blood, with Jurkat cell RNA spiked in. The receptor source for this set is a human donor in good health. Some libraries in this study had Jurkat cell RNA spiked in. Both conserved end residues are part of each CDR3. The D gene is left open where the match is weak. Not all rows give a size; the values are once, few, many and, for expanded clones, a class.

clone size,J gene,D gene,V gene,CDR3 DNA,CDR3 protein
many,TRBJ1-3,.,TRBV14,TGTGCCAGCAGCCAAGAATTCCCTCTGGTTGGAAACACCATATATTTT,CASSQEFPLVGNTIYF
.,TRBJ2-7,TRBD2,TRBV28,TGTGCCAGCTGCGCGGGGCTAGCGGGTTACGAGCAGTACTTC,CASCAGLAGYEQYF
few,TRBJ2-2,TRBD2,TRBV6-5,TGTGCCAGCAGCCGAAAAGATCCGGGACTAGCGGGTACGAACACCGGGGAGCTGTTTTTT,CASSRKDPGLAGTNTGELFF
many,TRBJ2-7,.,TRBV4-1,TGCGCCAGCAGCCCCCGTGACACGGGAGCCTACGAGCAGTACTTC,CASSPRDTGAYEQYF
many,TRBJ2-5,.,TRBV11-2,TGTGCCAGCAGCTTAGCTCAGCAAGAGACCCAGTACTTC,CASSLAQQETQYF
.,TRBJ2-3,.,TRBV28,TGTGCCGGCAGTTACCGCCATTATGGGGACTTGGCTGATACGCAGTATTTT,CAGSYRHYGDLADTQYF
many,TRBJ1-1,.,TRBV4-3,TGCGCCAGCAGCCAAGATCGAGTGGGGGGTGAAGCTTTCTTT,CASSQDRVGGEAFF
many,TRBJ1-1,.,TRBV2,TGTGCCAGCAGTCTAGTTACTTTGGACACTGAAGCTTTCTTT,CASSLVTLDTEAFF
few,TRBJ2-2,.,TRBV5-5,TGTGCCAGCAGGGCCCCAGGGACCGGGGAGCTGTTTTTT,CASRAPGTGELFF
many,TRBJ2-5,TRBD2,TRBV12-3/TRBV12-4,TGTGCCAGCAGTCCGGGACTAGCGGGAGGCGGGGGAGAGACCCAGTACTTC,CASSPGLAGGGGETQYF
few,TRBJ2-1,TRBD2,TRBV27,TGTGCCAGCAGTTTACTTGGGACTAGCGGGAGCGATGAGCAGTTCTTC,CASSLLGTSGSDEQFF
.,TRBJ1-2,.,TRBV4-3,TGCGCCAGCAGCCAAGGGGACACCTTACGATACTATGGCTACACCTTC,CASSQGDTLRYYGYTF
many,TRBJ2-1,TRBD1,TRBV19,TGTGCCAGTAGTCCGACAGGGGTCCTCAATGAGCAGTTCTTC,CASSPTGVLNEQFF
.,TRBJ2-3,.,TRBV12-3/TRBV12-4,TGTGCCAGCACCGCGACCCATGAGACAGGAGATACGCAGTATTTT,CASTATHETGDTQYF
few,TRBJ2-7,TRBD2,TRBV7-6,TGTGCCAGCAGCTTGTGGCCTAGCGGATCCTACGAGCAGTACTTC,CASSLWPSGSYEQYF
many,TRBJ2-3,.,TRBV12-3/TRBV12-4,TGTGCCAGCAGTCCCGGACAGAGGATAAACACAGATACGCAGTATTTT,CASSPGQRINTDTQYF
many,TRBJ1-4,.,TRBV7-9,TGTGCCAGCAGCTTAGGTGATCACGGACGGATTAATGAAAAACTGTTTTTT,CASSLGDHGRINEKLFF
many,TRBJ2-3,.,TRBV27,TGTGCCAGCAGGGTGTCAGATACGCAGTATTTT,CASRVSDTQYF
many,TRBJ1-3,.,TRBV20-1,TGCAGTGCTAGACAACCCAGGGACTTCCTGAGCTCTGGAAACACCATATATTTT,CSARQPRDFLSSGNTIYF
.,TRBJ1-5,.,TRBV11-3,TGTGCCAGCAGCTTTCGACAGGATAATAGCAATCAGCCCCAGCATTTT,CASSFRQDNSNQPQHF
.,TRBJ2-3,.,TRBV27,TGTGCCAGCAAAAAGGAAGGGGAAGGAATCACAGATACGCAGTATTTT,CASKKEGEGITDTQYF
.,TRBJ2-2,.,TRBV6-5,TGTGCCAGCATGTTCCGGGTTTGGTCCGGGGAGCTGTTTTTT,CASMFRVWSGELFF